Shown below are 29 T cell receptor beta chains from a single sample sequenced in a study of cytomegalovirus exposure and HLA in healthy donors. TCRdb keeps only in-frame clones here, not all; method: immunoSEQ multiplex PCR. The sample contains about 150,000 clones, about 86% of which appear only once. The source material was PBMCs. These receptors all stem from a man aged 18 to 29 in good health and CMV-seropositive.

This chain uses TRBV7-7 with TRBJ2-1; 9 bases are a match to TRBD2. Per the germline V gene, CDR1 is SSHAT and CDR2 is FNYEAQ (reference sequence). Trimming cost V 2 bases and J 4 bases; bases outside gene matches: 6. The CDR3 covers 16 residues. CDR3 protein: CASSLTGLAGYNEQFF. The CDR3 DNA reads TGTGCCAGCAGCTTAACGGGTCTAGCGGGGTACAATGAGCAGTTCTTC.

In its sample, this clone was seen a few times. The V gene is TRBV4-3, the J gene TRBJ2-1, with D tentatively TRBD2 (7 bases). Trimming left V 0 bases short and J 4 bases short, with 16 bases between. The germline gives CDR1 LGHNA, CDR2 YSLEER. CDR3 length equals 17 residues. The CDR3 loop reads CASSQDLSGGAYNEQFF. CDR3 coding DNA: TGCGCCAGCAGCCAAGATCTTAGTGGGGGGGCTTACAATGAGCAGTTCTTC.

The chain uses TRBV29-1 and TRBJ1-1; TRBD1 might be the D (5 bases). Germline V gene lookup returns CDR1 SQVTM and CDR2 ANQGSEA. V was clipped by 4 bases and J by 5 bases, with 14 bases between them. CDR3 length: 13 amino acids. In DNA form, the CDR3 reads TGCAGCGTTGGGGGATCAGGGTGGACTGAAGCTTTCTTT. Its translation: CSVGGSGWTEAFF.

This clone came up a few times. The chain joins TRBV5-1 to TRBJ2-3; maybe TRBD2 (5 bases). This CDR3 contains 13 residues. Looked up from germline, CDR1 is SGHRS and CDR2 is YFSETQ. V lost 2 bases, J lost 3 bases, and 7 bases lay in between. CDR3 region: CASSFWTTDTQYF. The CDR3 bases are TGCGCCAGCAGCTTTTGGACTACAGATACGCAGTATTTT.

This chain connects TRBV5-1 to TRBJ2-1, with 9 positions matching TRBD2. The CDR3 sequence is 15 residues long. CDR1 is SGHRS and CDR2 is YFSETQ in the germline V gene. The V gene end was trimmed by 1 base and the J gene end by 8 bases; junction bases not matched to a gene: 7. The CDR3 spells CASSLPSGARDEQFF. The CDR3 nucleotides read TGCGCCAGCAGCTTGCCTAGCGGGGCCAGGGATGAGCAGTTCTTC.

The chain recombines TRBV13 with TRBJ2-7; 7 bases are shared with TRBD1. Germline V gene data show CDR1 as PRHDT and CDR2 as FYEKMQ (reference sequence). The CDR3 is made up of 17 amino acids. V was pared by 5 bases and J by 3 bases, with 16 bases of the junction left unmatched. CDR3 sequence reads: CASSPQLGTAAYYEQYF. For the CDR3, the DNA is TGTGCCAGCAGCCCCCAACTCGGGACAGCCGCCTACTACGAGCAGTACTTC.

The chain uses TRBV7-2 and TRBJ2-7, with TRBD2 as a possible D gene (7 bases). This CDR3 has 14 amino acids. Germline loops: CDR1 SGHTA, CDR2 FQGNSA. The germline V and J ends were trimmed by 5 bases and 4 bases, with 15 bases remaining between them. The CDR3, as DNA: TGTGCCAGCAGCAGACAGGATAGCGGGTACGAGCAGTACTTC. As protein: CASSRQDSGYEQYF. The full variable domain, with the rest looked up from reference TRBV7-2 and TRBJ2-7, is GAGVSQSPSNKVTEKGKDVELRCDPISGHTALYWYRQSLGQGLEFLIYFQGNSAPDKSGLPSDRFSAERTGGSVSTLTIQRTQQEDSAVYLCASSRQDSGYEQYFGPGTRLTVT.

The CDR3 here is CSAVTRDEQFF. The CDR3, as DNA: TGCAGTGCCGTAACTAGAGATGAGCAGTTCTTC. The chain joins TRBV20-1 to TRBJ2-1, with D perhaps TRBD2 (5 bases). V was shortened by 6 bases and J by 8 bases, with 11 bases between the two germline ends. The length of the CDR3 is 11 residues. Germline CDR1 is DFQATT and CDR2 is SNEGSKA (reference sequence).

This sequence joins TRBV6-6 and TRBJ1-1; 10 bases match TRBD1. CDR1 is MNHNY and CDR2 is SVGAGI in the germline V gene (reference sequence). This CDR3 is built from 13 residues. V shed 10 bases, J shed 6 bases, and the junction held 8 bases outside the gene matches. The CDR3 protein is CATSDRGYSEAFF. The CDR3 DNA sequence: TGTGCCACCTCGGACAGGGGGTATTCTGAAGCTTTCTTT.

This rearrangement joins TRBV5-4 to TRBJ2-1; TRBD2 might be the D (6 bases). The CDR3 is 12 residues long. CDR1 is SGHNT and CDR2 is YYREEE in the germline V gene (reference sequence). V dropped 3 bases and J dropped 10 bases, with 11 bases sitting between them. The CDR3 loop reads CASSSGLGEQFF. The CDR3 DNA reads TGTGCCAGCAGCTCGGGACTGGGGGAGCAGTTCTTC.

This chain connects TRBV25-1 to TRBJ1-5, with D perhaps TRBD1 (5 bases). Trimming took off 3 bases at V and 2 bases at J, with 8 bases between the two ends. CDR1 MGHDK and CDR2 SYGVNS come from the germline V gene. This CDR3 has 14 residues. CDR3 amino acids: CASSDGHGNQPQHF. CDR3 coding DNA: TGTGCCAGCAGTGACGGACACGGCAATCAGCCCCAGCATTTT. The whole variable domain, filled in from reference TRBV25-1 and TRBJ1-5, reads EADIYQTPRYLVIGTGKKITLECSQTMGHDKMYWYQQDPGMELHLIHYSYGVNSTEKGDLSSESTVSRIRTEHFPLTLESARPSHTSQYLCASSDGHGNQPQHFGDGTRLSIL.

This chain joins TRBV2 and TRBJ2-4; possible D gene TRBD2, 5 bases. Germline CDR1 reads SNHLY; CDR2 reads FYNNEI. Trimming pared 9 bases from V and 6 bases from J, leaving 15 bases between. The CDR3 is 13 residues long. This chain's CDR3 is CASSGDSGNIQYF. The CDR3 nucleotides are TGTGCCAGTTCCGGGGATTCGGGAAACATTCAGTACTTC.

The gene calls are TRBV4-3 and TRBJ2-1; TRBD2 is a possible D gene (6 bases). Looked up from germline, CDR1 is LGHNA and CDR2 is YSLEER. The CDR3 runs 16 residues. Trimming shortened V by 0 bases and J by 10 bases, and 19 bases separated the two germline ends. The CDR3 here is CASSQDRGGLFREQFF. In DNA form, the CDR3 reads TGCGCCAGCAGCCAAGATCGAGGCGGACTATTCCGAGAGCAGTTCTTC.

The rearrangement joins TRBV11-1 to TRBJ1-1, with 7 bases matching TRBD1. Germline V gene data show CDR1 as SGHAT and CDR2 as FQDESV (reference sequence). The CDR3 length is 15 residues. V lost 1 base and J lost 3; bases outside the gene matches: 5. The CDR3 DNA reads TGTGCCAGCAGCTTAGAACAGGGGTTGGACACTGAAGCTTTCTTT. Translated: CASSLEQGLDTEAFF.

The V call is TRBV4-2, the J call TRBJ2-3, with TRBD2 as a possible D gene (5 bases). CDR1 is LGHNA, CDR2 YNFKEQ, per germline. Deletions cut 0 bases from V and 0 bases from J, with 10 bases between. The length of the CDR3 is 16 residues. The CDR3 nucleotides read TGTGCCAGCAGCCAAGAAAGCGGTACTAGCACAGATACGCAGTATTTT. It codes for CASSQESGTSTDTQYF.

This rearrangement joins TRBV2 to TRBJ1-2; TRBD1 matches at 7 bases. CDR1 and CDR2 (germline): SNHLY, FYNNEI. This CDR3 contains 13 residues. V lost 3 bases, J lost 3 bases, and 1 base stayed unmatched. The CDR3 spells CASSDDRDYGYTF. DNA for the CDR3: TGTGCCAGCAGTGATGACAGGGACTATGGCTACACCTTC.

This clone was seen a few times. The rearrangement joins TRBV5-4 to TRBJ1-1; no firm D call. The length of the CDR3 is 11 residues. The V gene's germline CDR1 is SGHNT and CDR2 YYREEE (reference sequence). V was trimmed by 0 bases and J by 6 bases, leaving 3 bases between them. CDR3 in amino acids: CASSLGAEAFF. CDR3 nucleotide sequence: TGTGCCAGCAGCTTGGGAGCTGAAGCTTTCTTT.

The V gene is TRBV5-6, the J gene TRBJ2-7; 8 nucleotides line up with TRBD2. The CDR3 consists of 17 residues. The germline gives CDR1 SGHDT, CDR2 YYEEEE. The junction had 17 bases not matched to a gene; V was cut back by 4 bases and J by 5 bases. The CDR3 reads CASSPDLFSGGSHEQYF. CDR3 in DNA: TGTGCCAGCAGCCCAGACCTTTTTTCGGGAGGGTCGCACGAGCAGTACTTC.

This chain uses TRBV6-6 with TRBJ1-4; 7 bases map to TRBD1. V was pared by 5 bases and J by 7 bases, with 4 bases of the junction left unmatched. This CDR3 spans 13 amino acids. CDR1 MNHNY and CDR2 SVGAGI come from the germline V gene (reference sequence). CDR3: CASSEGAGEKLFF. For the CDR3, the DNA is TGTGCCAGCAGTGAGGGGGCTGGTGAAAAACTGTTTTTT.

The rearrangement links TRBV6-5 to TRBJ1-1; 7 bases fit TRBD1. The CDR3 contains 13 residues. The germline V gene has CDR1 MNHEY and CDR2 SVGAGI. With V trimmed by 8 bases and J by 0 bases, 3 bases remained unmatched. The CDR3 region is CASQGGVNTEAFF. CDR3 bases: TGTGCCAGCCAGGGGGGAGTGAACACTGAAGCTTTCTTT.

The V gene is TRBV5-4, the J gene TRBJ1-1; D gene unclear. V lost 0 bases and J 2 bases, leaving 11 bases between the germline ends. Germline-derived CDR1 and CDR2 are SGHNT and YYREEE (reference sequence). The CDR3 has 15 residues. The CDR3 DNA reads TGTGCCAGCAGCTTGGGTGGCAGGCTAAACACTGAAGCTTTCTTT. This sequence encodes CASSLGGRLNTEAFF.

The chain joins TRBV19 to TRBJ2-2, with D hard to call. CDR1 and CDR2 (germline): LNHDA, SQIVND (reference sequence). The CDR3 runs to 14 residues. V was shortened by 3 bases and J by 1 base, with 6 bases between the two germline ends. CDR3 DNA: TGTGCCAGTAGTATCCAGGAGAACACCGGGGAGCTGTTTTTT. It specifies CASSIQENTGELFF.

This clone has more than one count but fewer than ten. The gene calls are TRBV28 and TRBJ1-2; no definite D call. The CDR3 extends over 12 amino acids. Trimming cost V 10 bases and J 6 bases, with 15 bases left between them. In germline, CDR1 is MDHEN, CDR2 SYDVKM. The CDR3 region is CATESRDDGYTF. For the CDR3, the DNA is TGTGCCACCGAATCTCGGGATGATGGCTACACCTTC.

The chain is built from TRBV7-2 and TRBJ1-2; 9 bases match TRBD1. The CDR3 has 18 amino acids. In germline, CDR1 is SGHTA, CDR2 FQGNSA. After removal of 4 bases from V and 2 bases from J, the junction contained 14 bases not matched to a gene. The DNA for the CDR3 is TGTGCCAGCAGCTCTCCGCATTCCGTAGGACAGGGGAACTATGGCTACACCTTC. Protein product: CASSSPHSVGQGNYGYTF.

The chain employs TRBV10-2 and TRBJ1-5; D not resolved. V was shortened by 2 bases and J by 2 bases, with 7 bases between the two germline ends. The CDR3 spans 14 residues. Germline values: CDR1 WSHSY, CDR2 SAAADI. CDR3 sequence: CASSEGQGNQPQHF. CDR3 DNA: TGCGCCAGCAGTGAGGGGCAAGGCAATCAGCCCCAGCATTTT.

This chain joins TRBV4-3 and TRBJ1-5; a possible D gene is TRBD1 (5 bases). CDR1 and CDR2 (germline): LGHNA, YSLEER. V was cut by 0 bases and J by 5 bases, with 11 bases left in between. This CDR3 contains 15 residues. The CDR3 DNA reads as TGCGCCAGCAGCCAAGACGGGGGTCCGGATCAGCCCCAGCATTTT. Translation gives CASSQDGGPDQPQHF.

The count of this clone is one. The V gene is TRBV29-1, the J gene TRBJ1-1; 7 nucleotides line up with TRBD1. Trimming took 7 bases from V and 2 from J; bases not matched to a gene: 10. Germline V lookup: CDR1 SQVTM, CDR2 ANQGSEA. The CDR3 runs 14 residues. CDR3 nucleotides: TGCAGCGCCGGACGGGGACAGCATAACACTGAAGCTTTCTTT. Its protein product is CSAGRGQHNTEAFF.

The rearrangement joins TRBV30 to TRBJ1-5; 9 bases map to TRBD1. Germline lookup yields CDR1 GTSNPN and CDR2 SVGIG (reference sequence). This CDR3 region has 15 residues. With 1 base clipped from V and 4 bases from J, the junction kept 5 bases outside the gene matches. In nucleotides, the CDR3 is TGTGCCTGGAGTGAAGGACAGGGGTGGAATCAGCCCCAGCATTTT. Its protein is CAWSEGQGWNQPQHF.

The rearrangement links TRBV11-2 to TRBJ1-5; 7 bases map to TRBD1. The CDR3 loop spans 14 amino acids. V lost 4 bases to trimming and J lost 6 bases; unmatched junction nucleotides: 6. Germline V CDR1 and CDR2: SGHAT, FQNNGV. CDR3 sequence: CASSSEGGTQPQHF. CDR3 nucleotides: TGTGCCAGCAGCTCAGAAGGGGGCACTCAGCCCCAGCATTTT.